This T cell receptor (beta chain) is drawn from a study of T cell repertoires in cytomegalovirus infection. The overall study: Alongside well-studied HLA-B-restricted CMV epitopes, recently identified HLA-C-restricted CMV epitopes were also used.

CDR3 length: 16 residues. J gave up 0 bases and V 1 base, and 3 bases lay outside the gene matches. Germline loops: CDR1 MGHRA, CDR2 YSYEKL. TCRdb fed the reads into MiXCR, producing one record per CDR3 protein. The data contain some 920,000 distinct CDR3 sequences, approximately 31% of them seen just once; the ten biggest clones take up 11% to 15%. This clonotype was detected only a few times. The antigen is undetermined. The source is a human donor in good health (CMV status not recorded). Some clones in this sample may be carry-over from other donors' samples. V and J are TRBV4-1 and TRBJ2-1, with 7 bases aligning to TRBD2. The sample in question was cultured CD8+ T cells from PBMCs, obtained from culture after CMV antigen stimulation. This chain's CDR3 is CASSQGGSGSYNEQFF. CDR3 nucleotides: TGCGCCAGCAGCCAAGGCGGGAGCGGCTCCTACAATGAGCAGTTCTTC.